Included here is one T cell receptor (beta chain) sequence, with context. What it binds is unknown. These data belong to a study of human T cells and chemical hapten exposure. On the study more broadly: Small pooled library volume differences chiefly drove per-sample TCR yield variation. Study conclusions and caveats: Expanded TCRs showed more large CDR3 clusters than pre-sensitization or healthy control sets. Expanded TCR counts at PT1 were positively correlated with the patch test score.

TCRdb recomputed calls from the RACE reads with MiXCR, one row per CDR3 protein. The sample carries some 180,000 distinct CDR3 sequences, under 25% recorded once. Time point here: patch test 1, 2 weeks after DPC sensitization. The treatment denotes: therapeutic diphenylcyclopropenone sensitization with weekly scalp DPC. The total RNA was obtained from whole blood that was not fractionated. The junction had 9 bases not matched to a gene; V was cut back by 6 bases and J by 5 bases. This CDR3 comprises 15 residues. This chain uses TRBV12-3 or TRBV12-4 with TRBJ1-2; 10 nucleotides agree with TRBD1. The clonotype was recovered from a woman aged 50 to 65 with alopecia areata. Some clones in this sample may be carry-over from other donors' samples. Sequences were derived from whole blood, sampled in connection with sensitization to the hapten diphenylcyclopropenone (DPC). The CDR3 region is CASSLDRGRGYGYTF. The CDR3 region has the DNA TGTGCCAGCAGCCTGGACAGGGGGAGAGGATATGGCTACACCTTC.